The T cell receptor (beta chain) under discussion was sequenced for a study of blood T cell repertoires in COVID-19. Study in general: Collection of acute and convalescent COVID-19 samples took place in the United States, Italy and Spain. PBMCs, B-cell-depleted T cells, or T cells provided the cDNA or gDNA that made up the material.

In the original workflow: Amplified reference gene primers provided the basis for estimating nucleated cell counts. Method: immunoSEQ multiplex PCR; TCRdb's copy keeps in-frame clones and lacks some. That table furnishes V, J and clone size, whereas the DNA furnished D and trimming. Of some 200,000 clones listed, approximately 90% are singletons. V was shortened by 4 bases and J by 7 bases, with 14 bases between the two germline ends. Germline loops: CDR1 MNHEY, CDR2 SMNVEV (reference sequence). The CDR3 loop spans 14 amino acids. This clone was observed a single time. The chain combines TRBV27 with TRBJ2-1; no clear D. The sample taken for sequencing was peripheral blood. This sequence originates from a woman older than 75 in a cohort sampled during active or convalescent COVID-19. The CDR3 nucleotides are TGTGCCAGCAGTTCTAGTATGACGGTGAATGAGCAGTTCTTC. Residues: CASSSSMTVNEQFF.